The 16 T cell receptor beta chains below all came from one sample that was sequenced in a study of T cells after yellow fever vaccination (dated by TCRdb to the late 2010s). Read against the paper, the sample's treatment or condition label means: live attenuated yellow fever vaccine strain. Library preparation used 5' RACE. Sequencing was carried out with an Illumina NovaSeq 6000. The raw public reads went through TCRdb reprocessing: fastp at Q25, MiXCR clone calling, in-frame beta chains kept. For every CDR3 protein sequence, its rows merge into one entry that carries the most common genes and DNA. For this sample there are about 99,000 distinct CDR3 sequences; less than 6% appear just once. Of the sample, about 41% is held by the ten largest clones. The source material was CD8+ T cells sorted from PBMCs, sampled 10 days after the yellow fever booster vaccination. Receptors originate from a young man who received the YFV17D yellow fever vaccine.

This clonotype appeared a few times. V gene TRBV5-1 combines with J gene TRBJ1-2, with 7 bases that match TRBD1. The CDR3 spans 15 residues. CDR1 is SGHRS, CDR2 YFSETQ, per germline. The ends lost 4 bases at V and 4 bases at J; junction bases unmatched: 10. CDR3 bases: TGCGCCAGCAGCGTCCTACAGGGGCCGCCCTATGGCTACACCTTC. Translation: CASSVLQGPPYGYTF.

This sequence joins TRBV6-5 and TRBJ1-1; tentative D call: TRBD1 (5 bases). CDR3 length: 14 residues. V was trimmed by 6 bases and J by 5 bases, leaving 16 bases between them. Germline loops: CDR1 MNHEY, CDR2 SVGAGI. Here the CDR3 reads CASRLGEVGTEAFF. The DNA of the CDR3 is TGTGCCAGCAGACTAGGGGAAGTGGGGACTGAAGCTTTCTTT.

The table lists this clonotype with many counts. The chain is built from TRBV4-1 and TRBJ1-1; D remains ambiguous. The V and J ends lost 4 bases and 0 bases respectively, with 9 bases between them. Germline loops: CDR1 MGHRA, CDR2 YSYEKL. CDR3 length: 14 amino acids. CDR3 amino acids: CASSPYLMNTEAFF. The CDR3 region has the DNA TGCGCCAGCAGCCCCTATTTAATGAACACTGAAGCTTTCTTT.

This chain connects TRBV7-9 to TRBJ1-1; no reliable D call. The CDR3 has 12 amino acids. The germline CDR1 and CDR2 sequences are SEHNR and FQNEAQ (reference sequence). V was cut by 6 bases and J by 8 bases, with 13 bases left in between. CDR3 loop: CASRPGGQEAFF. For the CDR3, the DNA is TGTGCCAGCAGGCCAGGCGGTCAAGAAGCTTTCTTT.

Many counts were recorded for this clonotype. V usage is TRBV11-2 and J usage is TRBJ1-1; no clear D. V dropped 5 bases and J dropped 2 bases, with 3 bases sitting between them. CDR3 length: 11 amino acids. Germline values: CDR1 SGHAT, CDR2 FQNNGV. In DNA form, the CDR3 reads TGTGCCAGCAGCCCAAACACTGAAGCTTTCTTT. It encodes CASSPNTEAFF.

The genes are TRBV12-3 or TRBV12-4 and TRBJ2-5, with TRBD2 matching 11 bases. Trimming removed 7 bases from V and 2 bases from J; junction bases left unmatched: 3. The CDR3 covers 14 residues. This CDR3 is CASTIAGGQETQYF. The CDR3 DNA is TGTGCCAGCACCATAGCGGGGGGGCAAGAGACCCAGTACTTC.

This clonotype was detected only once. This rearrangement joins TRBV10-3 to TRBJ2-1, with D perhaps matching TRBD2 (5 bases). Trimming pared 0 bases from V and 4 bases from J, leaving 13 bases between. The germline V gene has CDR1 ENHRY and CDR2 SYGVKD. The CDR3 length is 16 residues. CDR3 bases: TGTGCCATCAGTGAGTCTGCGAGCGGTAATTACAATGAGCAGTTCTTC. It codes for CAISESASGNYNEQFF.

The chain is built from TRBV28 and TRBJ1-6, with D unclear. Per the germline V gene, CDR1 is MDHEN and CDR2 is SYDVKM. Trimming stripped 6 bases from V and 0 bases from J, with 9 bases between. The CDR3 contains 15 residues. This CDR3 reads CASRRGSSYNSPLHF. The DNA of the CDR3 is TGTGCCAGCAGGCGCGGAAGCTCCTATAATTCACCCCTCCACTTT.

This chain uses TRBV15 with TRBJ2-1; TRBD2 matches at 13 bases. Germline CDR1 is LNHNV and CDR2 is YYDKDF (reference sequence). This CDR3 region has 18 residues. Losses at the gene ends were 0 bases for V and 7 bases for J; bases not matched to a gene: 9. CDR3 DNA sequence: TGTGCCACCAGCAGAGACGCTGTACTAGCGGGGGGGCAAAATGAGCAGTTCTTC. It codes for CATSRDAVLAGGQNEQFF.

The chain uses TRBV4-1 and TRBJ1-5; D is ambiguous. The CDR3 totals 15 residues. V was pared by 1 base and J by 6 bases, with 13 bases between. The germline CDR1 and CDR2 sequences are MGHRA and YSYEKL. CDR3 loop: CASSQVSSAGQPQHF. The CDR3 bases are TGCGCCAGCAGCCAAGTCTCTTCCGCTGGTCAGCCCCAGCATTTT.

Only a few counts were recorded for this clonotype. The chain couples TRBV10-3 to TRBJ1-5; no clear D gene. The CDR3 spans 13 residues. Trimming stripped 0 bases from V and 7 bases from J, with 7 bases between. The germline CDR1 and CDR2 sequences are ENHRY and SYGVKD. CDR3 coding DNA: TGTGCCATCAGTGAGTCCAACCTCCAGCCCCAGCATTTT. It specifies CAISESNLQPQHF.

This clonotype was counted many times. Its ends do not fully match the called genes, so a read error is possible. The chain combines TRBV7-3 with TRBJ2-1; D is uncertain. The CDR3 totals 17 residues. The germline V gene has CDR1 SGHTA and CDR2 FQGTGA. The CDR3, as DNA: TGTGCCAGCAGCTTAACGCCCTACCTCCACTCCCACAATGAGCAGTTCTTC. Residues: CASSLTPYLHSHNEQFF.

As DNA, the CDR3 is TGTGCCAGCAGCAAGGCCGGGACAGGGATCACCTACGAGCAGTACTTC. Residues: CASSKAGTGITYEQYF. J is TRBJ2-7 and V is TRBV7-6, with 9 bases that match TRBD1. Germline CDR1 and CDR2: SGHVS and FNYEAQ. There are 16 residues in the CDR3. The V and J ends lost 5 bases and 2 bases, in that order; junction bases with no gene match: 10.

This clonotype was detected only a few times. This rearrangement joins TRBV6-5 to TRBJ1-6; D possibly corresponds to TRBD1 (5 bases). Germline loops: CDR1 MNHEY, CDR2 SVGAGI. The V gene lost 4 bases and the J gene lost 4 bases, with 11 bases spanning the gap. There are 15 residues in the CDR3. The CDR3 region is CASSSGQIYNSPLHF. CDR3 DNA sequence: TGTGCCAGCAGTTCGGGGCAGATTTATAATTCACCCCTCCACTTT.

This chain uses TRBV2 with TRBJ2-1, with 8 bases identical to TRBD2. This CDR3 has 18 amino acids. The germline CDR1 and CDR2 sequences are SNHLY and FYNNEI. J lost 8 bases, V lost 6 bases, and 21 bases had no gene match. The CDR3 nucleotides are TGTGCCAGCAGCTGGGCGAGGGACCTACCGGGAGGGCTCGATGAGCAGTTCTTC. It encodes CASSWARDLPGGLDEQFF.

This clonotype was seen a few times. The chain is built from TRBV30 and TRBJ1-1; 10 bases are a match to TRBD1. V lost 0 bases to trimming and J lost 3 bases; unmatched junction nucleotides: 7. CDR1 is GTSNPN and CDR2 is SVGIG in the germline V gene (reference sequence). This CDR3 is 16 amino acids long. Written as DNA, the CDR3 is TGTGCCTGGAGTGTACCGTTCGGACAGGGGGACACTGAAGCTTTCTTT. Translation: CAWSVPFGQGDTEAFF. Variable domain in full (rest from reference TRBV30 and TRBJ1-1): SQTIHQWPATLVQPVGSPLSLECTVEGTSNPNLYWYRQAAGRGLQLLFYSVGIGQISSEVPQNLSASRPQDRQFILSSKKLLLSDSGFYLCAWSVPFGQGDTEAFFGQGTRLTVV.